Following are 30 T cell receptor beta chains from one sample sequenced in a study of memory CD4+ T cells and cytomegalovirus serostatus. Single viable CD3+CD4+CD8-CD45RO+ cells were sorted as the memory CD4+ T cells. Assay: immunoSEQ multiplex PCR; the TCRdb copy retains only in-frame clones and omits some. Here the sample spans around 62,000 clones, more than 75% being singletons. Sequenced: memory CD4+ T cells from blood. These receptors originate from an adult in good health and CMV-seropositive.

The rearrangement joins TRBV6-1 to TRBJ1-4, with D uncertain. Germline V CDR1 and CDR2: MNHNS, SASEGT. This CDR3 is 15 amino acids long. V lost 5 bases, J lost 5 bases, and 15 bases lay in between. The CDR3 DNA reads TGTGCCAGCAGTCTGACGTTGGGGTCCAATGAAAAACTGTTTTTT. Residues: CASSLTLGSNEKLFF.

The chain carries TRBV28 and TRBJ1-2; D unresolved. This CDR3 contains 16 residues. V was clipped by 1 base and J by 4 bases, with 16 bases between them. Germline CDR1 is MDHEN and CDR2 is SYDVKM. CDR3 coding DNA: TGTGCCAGCAGTTTATTTCGGTGGCGGAGTCCCTATGGCTACACCTTC. Translated, it gives CASSLFRWRSPYGYTF.

The chain recombines TRBV2 with TRBJ2-1, with D unresolved. The V and J ends lost 2 bases and 8 bases respectively, with 10 bases between them. Per germline, CDR1 SNHLY and CDR2 FYNNEI. The CDR3 spans 13 residues. Here the CDR3 DNA reads TGTGCCAGCAGTGAACGGGCCAACTATGAGCAGTTCTTC. As protein: CASSERANYEQFF.

This clone was observed once. CDR3 sequence (DNA): TGTGCCAGCAGTTTTGGGGACAGGGAGGGCTATGGCTACACCTTC. Its protein product is CASSFGDREGYGYTF. The chain carries TRBV28 and TRBJ1-2; TRBD1 matches 9 bases. V was pared by 3 bases and J by 4 bases, with 6 bases of the junction left unmatched. The CDR3 has 15 residues. CDR1 and CDR2 from the germline V gene are MDHEN and SYDVKM.

This chain links TRBV19 with TRBJ1-1; D unclear. The CDR3 totals 12 residues. The germline CDR1 and CDR2 sequences are LNHDA and SQIVND (reference sequence). The V end was cut by 6 bases, the J end by 9 bases, with 14 bases between. As DNA, the CDR3 is TGTGCCAGTAGCACCGCCGGGTCTAAAGCTTTCTTT. Its translation is CASSTAGSKAFF.

This chain uses TRBV4-1 with TRBJ2-1, with 7 bases matching TRBD2. V lost 0 bases to trimming and J lost 4 bases; unmatched junction nucleotides: 9. There are 17 residues in the CDR3. Germline assignment: CDR1 MGHRA and CDR2 YSYEKL. The CDR3 nucleotides are TGCGCCAGCAGCCAAGAGGTCCCCAGCGGGGTGTACAATGAGCAGTTCTTC. It codes for CASSQEVPSGVYNEQFF.

With regard to this clone: The sample has other DNA sequences that encode this CDR3 too. This chain links TRBV6-6 with TRBJ1-5; D possibly corresponds to TRBD1 (6 bases). Germline V gene sequence: CDR1 MNHNY, CDR2 SVGAGI (reference sequence). The V gene lost 6 bases and the J gene lost 3 bases, with 9 bases spanning the gap. The CDR3 loop spans 13 amino acids. CDR3: CASSGQYNQPQHF. The CDR3 coding sequence is TGTGCCAGCAGCGGACAGTACAATCAGCCCCAGCATTTT.

The chain recombines TRBV6-5 with TRBJ1-6; D is unresolved. The CDR3 sequence is 13 residues long. Trimming cost V 11 bases and J 0 bases, with 8 bases left between them. Germline-derived CDR1 and CDR2 are MNHEY and SVGAGI. The CDR3: CAVGGSYNSPLHF. In DNA form, the CDR3 reads TGTGCCGTGGGCGGCTCCTATAATTCACCCCTCCACTTT.

The chain links TRBV28 to TRBJ2-2; perhaps TRBD2 as D (6 bases). Germline values: CDR1 MDHEN, CDR2 SYDVKM. The V end was cut by 6 bases, the J end by 6 bases, with 8 bases between. The CDR3 runs 12 residues. The CDR3 sequence is CASRREAGELFF. Written as DNA, the CDR3 is TGTGCCAGCAGAAGGGAGGCCGGGGAGCTGTTTTTT.

V gene TRBV2 combines with J gene TRBJ2-5; the match to TRBD1 covers 8 bases. Germline V CDR1 and CDR2: SNHLY, FYNNEI. The V and J ends lost 6 bases and 5 bases, in that order; junction bases with no gene match: 14. This CDR3 comprises 16 residues. The CDR3 loop reads CASRRTGRIDGETQYF. For the CDR3, the DNA is TGTGCCAGCAGGAGGACAGGGAGGATTGATGGGGAGACCCAGTACTTC. The complete variable domain, with remaining parts taken from reference TRBV2 and TRBJ2-5, reads EPEVTQTPSHQVTQMGQEVILRCVPISNHLYFYWYRQILGQKVEFLVSFYNNEISEKSEIFDDQFSVERPDGSNFTLKIRSTKLEDSAMYFCASRRTGRIDGETQYFGPGTRLLVL.

The chain employs TRBV4-2 and TRBJ1-3; perhaps TRBD1 as D (6 bases). V lost 4 bases and J lost 0, with 13 bases in between. In germline, CDR1 is LGHNA, CDR2 YNFKEQ. This CDR3 comprises 16 residues. CDR3 sequence (DNA): TGTGCCAGCAGCCCAGTACCGGACAGCTCTGGAAACACCATATATTTT. Protein sequence: CASSPVPDSSGNTIYF.

The chain joins TRBV1 to TRBJ1-2; TRBD1 is the table's D call, not checked against the DNA. TRBV1 is a pseudogene segment. This CDR3 has 15 amino acids. Here the CDR3 DNA reads TGCACCAGCAGCCGGGGACAGGGTATAGGGTATGGCTACACCTTC. This translates into CTSSRGQGIGYGYTF.

The chain links TRBV29-1 to TRBJ2-1; D is perhaps TRBD1 or TRBD2 (6 bases each). The CDR3 is 13 amino acids. Germline CDR1 and CDR2: SQVTM and ANQGSEA. The germline V and J ends were trimmed by 6 bases and 2 bases, with 11 bases remaining between them. In nucleotides, the CDR3 is TGCAGCGTGGGGGGCACCACCTACAATGAGCAGTTCTTC. This encodes CSVGGTTYNEQFF.

V usage is TRBV12-2 and J usage is TRBJ2-1; the table's D call, TRBD1, was not checked against the DNA. TRBV12-2 is a listed pseudogene. This CDR3 is built from 12 residues. The CDR3 bases are TGTGCAAGTCGCTTACCAGGGAATGAGCAGTTCTTC. As protein: CASRLPGNEQFF.

CDR3 residues: CASSSTPGGPVYF. The CDR3 nucleotides read TGTGCCAGCAGCTCCACCCCCGGGGGCCCAGTGTACTTC. The J gene is TRBJ2-7, the V gene TRBV7-2, with D perhaps being TRBD1 or TRBD2 (6 bases each). This CDR3 region has 13 residues. Germline V gene sequence: CDR1 SGHTA, CDR2 FQGNSA. Between the trimmed V and J ends, which lost 4 bases and 12 bases, there was a span of 19 bases.

The chain has TRBV2 and TRBJ1-2, with D unresolved. V was clipped by 2 bases and J by 7 bases, with 11 bases between them. Germline V lookup: CDR1 SNHLY, CDR2 FYNNEI. The length of the CDR3 is 13 residues. CDR3 in DNA: TGTGCCAGCAGTGAACCCAGGAATCCTGGCTACACCTTC. This gives the protein CASSEPRNPGYTF.

The chain links TRBV7-2 to TRBJ2-7, with TRBD2 as a possible D gene (5 bases). Trimming stripped 3 bases from V and 7 bases from J, with 13 bases between. CDR1 SGHTA and CDR2 FQGNSA come from the germline V gene. The CDR3 runs to 13 residues. The CDR3 protein is CASSLAWTSEQYF. The CDR3 DNA sequence: TGTGCCAGCAGCTTGGCGTGGACTTCGGAGCAGTACTTC.

The gene calls are TRBV28 and TRBJ2-7; D not resolved. The V end was cut by 2 bases, the J end by 2 bases, with 22 bases between. CDR3 size: 18 residues. The germline V gene encodes CDR1 MDHEN and CDR2 SYDVKM. CDR3 sequence: CASSLMGLSGPRAYEQYF. The DNA for the CDR3 is TGTGCCAGCAGTTTAATGGGCCTGAGTGGGCCGCGAGCCTACGAGCAGTACTTC.

The chain couples TRBV7-3 to TRBJ1-1; D is uncertain. Trimming pared 5 bases from V and 7 bases from J, leaving 14 bases between. Germline loops: CDR1 SGHTA, CDR2 FQGTGA. The CDR3 runs to 13 residues. The CDR3 nucleotides read TGTGCCAGCAGCCCCCGCAAAGGCGATGAAGCTTTCTTT. Protein: CASSPRKGDEAFF.

The J gene is TRBJ2-7, the V gene TRBV4-1; 8 bases agree with TRBD1. Per the germline V gene, CDR1 is MGHRA and CDR2 is YSYEKL. Trimming took 0 bases from V and 10 from J; bases not matched to a gene: 11. This CDR3 has 15 amino acids. The CDR3 DNA sequence: TGCGCCAGCAGCCAAGATCGGGCAGGGGGCGAGAGTCAGTACTTC. Its translation is CASSQDRAGGESQYF.

This chain uses TRBV30 with TRBJ1-2; 10 nucleotides match TRBD1. V shed 5 bases, J shed 3 bases, and the junction held 3 bases outside the gene matches. Germline lookup yields CDR1 GTSNPN and CDR2 SVGIG (reference sequence). CDR3 length: 13 residues. The CDR3 is CAWGTGADYGYTF. CDR3 sequence (DNA): TGTGCCTGGGGGACAGGGGCAGACTATGGCTACACCTTC.

Only one count was recorded for this clone. This chain uses TRBV5-1 with TRBJ2-5, with 12 bases that match TRBD2. CDR1 and CDR2 from the germline V gene are SGHRS and YFSETQ. J lost 2 bases, V lost 4 bases, and 6 bases had no gene match. CDR3 length: 16 residues. The CDR3 sequence: CASSPGLAGLQETQYF. The CDR3 coding sequence is TGCGCCAGCAGCCCCGGACTAGCGGGGTTACAAGAGACCCAGTACTTC. The whole variable domain, filled in from reference TRBV5-1 and TRBJ2-5, reads KAGVTQTPRYLIKTRGQQVTLSCSPISGHRSVSWYQQTPGQGLQFLFEYFSETQRNKGNFPGRFSGRQFSNSRSEMNVSTLELGDSALYLCASSPGLAGLQETQYFGPGTRLLVL.

The chain recombines TRBV7-3 with TRBJ2-2; 8 bases agree with TRBD2. After removal of 4 bases from V and 3 bases from J, the junction contained 13 bases not matched to a gene. The CDR3 covers 18 residues. Germline V gene sequence: CDR1 SGHTA, CDR2 FQGTGA. This CDR3 is CASSYNPSGGTYTGELFF. CDR3 DNA sequence: TGTGCCAGCAGCTACAACCCCAGCGGGGGCACCTACACCGGGGAGCTGTTTTTT.

This chain uses TRBV7-8 with TRBJ2-1; 7 positions agree with TRBD2. The CDR3 extends over 15 amino acids. CDR1 is SGHVS and CDR2 is FQNEAQ in the germline V gene. V was clipped by 4 bases and J by 8 bases; unmatched bases: 11. The CDR3 region is CASSSEDRGRDEQFF. DNA of the CDR3: TGTGCCAGCAGCTCGGAGGATCGAGGGAGGGATGAGCAGTTCTTC.

This clone was observed once. The V call is TRBV28, the J call TRBJ1-4, with a possible D match to TRBD1 (5 bases). The CDR3 has 13 residues. The V end was cut by 11 bases, the J end by 8 bases, with 18 bases between. Germline CDR1 reads MDHEN; CDR2 reads SYDVKM. CDR3: CAVPAQEEEKLFF. The CDR3, as DNA: TGTGCCGTCCCGGCACAGGAGGAGGAAAAACTGTTTTTT. Based on the CDR3 plus reference TRBV28 and TRBJ1-4, the full variable domain is DVKVTQSSRYLVKRTGEKVFLECVQDMDHENMFWYRQDPGLGLRLIYFSYDVKMKEKGDIPEGYSVSREKKERFSLILESASTNQTSMYLCAVPAQEEEKLFFGSGTQLSVL.

This chain links TRBV15 with TRBJ2-7; D gene ambiguous. There are 14 residues in the CDR3. V was trimmed by 0 bases and J by 0 bases, leaving 6 bases between them. CDR1 and CDR2 from the germline V gene are LNHNV and YYDKDF (reference sequence). The CDR3 sequence: CATSREASSYEQYF. CDR3 nucleotides: TGTGCCACCAGCAGAGAAGCCAGCTCCTACGAGCAGTACTTC.

This clone was seen only once. V usage is TRBV12-5 and J usage is TRBJ2-2; a weak D match, TRBD2 (6 bases). The CDR3 runs 20 residues. The V gene's germline CDR1 is LGHNT and CDR2 FRNRAP. V dropped 7 bases and J dropped 4 bases, with 31 bases sitting between them. CDR3 residues: CASARGQREVLRPSTGELFF. In DNA, the CDR3 is TGTGCTAGTGCTCGAGGCCAAAGGGAGGTACTCCGTCCGAGCACCGGGGAGCTGTTTTTT.

The chain recombines TRBV11-1 with TRBJ2-2; 7 bases map to TRBD1. Germline V gives CDR1 SGHAT, CDR2 FQDESV (reference sequence). The CDR3 is made up of 16 amino acids. V lost 5 bases and J lost 4; bases outside the gene matches: 10. The CDR3 nucleotides read TGTGCCAGCAGCCCCCGGGACAGCCGGGGCACCGGGGAGCTGTTTTTT. Its translation is CASSPRDSRGTGELFF.

The J gene is TRBJ2-7, the V gene TRBV6-6; D possibly uses TRBD1 or TRBD2 (5 bases each). In germline, CDR1 is MNHNY, CDR2 SVGAGI (reference sequence). The length of the CDR3 is 15 residues. V lost 2 bases, J lost 7 bases, and 18 bases lay in between. The CDR3 DNA reads TGTGCCAGCAGTTACAAGAGCGGCAGGGAATATGAGCAGTACTTC. It is translated as CASSYKSGREYEQYF.

The chain joins TRBV5-5 to TRBJ1-2; D gene uncertain. Looked up from germline, CDR1 is SGHKS and CDR2 is YYEKEE (reference sequence). CDR3 length equals 13 residues. The germline V and J ends were trimmed by 4 bases and 1 base, with 8 bases remaining between them. Here the CDR3 reads CASSVDFNYGYTF. The CDR3, as DNA: TGTGCCAGCAGCGTGGACTTTAACTATGGCTACACCTTC.